The clone carrying this T cell receptor (beta chain) was detected once. The data derive from a study of blood T cell repertoires in COVID-19. Sequencing used immunoSEQ multiplex PCR; TCRdb keeps in-frame clones, though not all of them. The table includes 150,000 to 170,000 clones, about 86% detected once. Looked up from germline, CDR1 is LGHNA and CDR2 is YSLEER. V dropped 0 bases and J dropped 0 bases, with 9 bases sitting between them. CDR3 length equals 15 residues. The rearrangement uses TRBV4-3 and TRBJ2-7, with a weak D call TRBD1 (6 bases). The source material was PBMCs or T cells enriched from blood (not recorded which). This TCR was sampled from a man aged 50-59 years who had recovered from COVID-19. The CDR3 region is CASSQEGHRSYEQYF. The CDR3 region has the DNA TGCGCCAGCAGCCAAGAGGGACACCGCTCCTACGAGCAGTACTTC.